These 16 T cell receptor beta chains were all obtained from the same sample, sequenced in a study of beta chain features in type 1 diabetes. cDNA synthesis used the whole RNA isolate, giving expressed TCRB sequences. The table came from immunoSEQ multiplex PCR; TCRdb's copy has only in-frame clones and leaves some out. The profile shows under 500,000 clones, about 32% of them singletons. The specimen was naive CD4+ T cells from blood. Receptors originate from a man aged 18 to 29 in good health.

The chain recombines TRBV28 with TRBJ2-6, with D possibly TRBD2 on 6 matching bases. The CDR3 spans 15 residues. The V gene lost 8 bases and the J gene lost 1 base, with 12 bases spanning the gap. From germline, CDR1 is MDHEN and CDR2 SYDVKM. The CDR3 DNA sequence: TGTGCCAGCGGACGAGCGGGTTCTGGGGCCAACGTCCTGACTTTC. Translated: CASGRAGSGANVLTF.

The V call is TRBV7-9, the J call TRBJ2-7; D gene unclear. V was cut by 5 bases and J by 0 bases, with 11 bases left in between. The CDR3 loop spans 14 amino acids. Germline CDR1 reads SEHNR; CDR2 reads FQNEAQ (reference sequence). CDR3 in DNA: TGTGCCAGCAGCCACTCGGACCGCTCCTACGAGCAGTACTTC. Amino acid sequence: CASSHSDRSYEQYF.

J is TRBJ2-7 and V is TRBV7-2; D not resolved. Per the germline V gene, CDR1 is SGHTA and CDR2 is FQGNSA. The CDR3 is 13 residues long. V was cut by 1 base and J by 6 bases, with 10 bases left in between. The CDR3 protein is CASSLGRVGEQYF. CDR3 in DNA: TGTGCCAGCAGCTTAGGTAGGGTTGGCGAGCAGTACTTC.

DNA of the CDR3: TGTGCCAGCAGTTACGAGGGTGGAAACACTGAAGCTTTCTTT. It translates to CASSYEGGNTEAFF. The chain employs TRBV6-5 and TRBJ1-1; D gene unclear. Germline V gene lookup returns CDR1 MNHEY and CDR2 SVGAGI. Between the trimmed V and J ends, which lost 2 bases and 2 bases, there was a span of 9 bases. CDR3 length: 14 residues.

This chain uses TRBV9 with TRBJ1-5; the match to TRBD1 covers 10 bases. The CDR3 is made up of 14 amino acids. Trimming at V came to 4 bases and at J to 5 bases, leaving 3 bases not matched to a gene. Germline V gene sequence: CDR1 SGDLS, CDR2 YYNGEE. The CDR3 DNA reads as TGTGCCAGCAGCCCTGGGACAGGGGATCAGCCCCAGCATTTT. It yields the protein CASSPGTGDQPQHF.

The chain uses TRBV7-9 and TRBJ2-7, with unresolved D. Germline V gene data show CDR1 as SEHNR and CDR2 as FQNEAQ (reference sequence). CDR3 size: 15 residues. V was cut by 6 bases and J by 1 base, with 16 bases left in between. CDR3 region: CASSSNSKRSYEQYF. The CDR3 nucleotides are TGTGCCAGCAGTTCAAACAGTAAACGGTCCTACGAGCAGTACTTC.

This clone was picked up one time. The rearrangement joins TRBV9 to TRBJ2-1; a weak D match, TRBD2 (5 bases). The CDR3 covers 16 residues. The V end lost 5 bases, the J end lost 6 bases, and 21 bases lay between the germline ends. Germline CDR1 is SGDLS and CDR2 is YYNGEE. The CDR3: CASSLSDSFSGNEQFF. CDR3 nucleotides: TGTGCCAGCAGTCTTAGCGACTCGTTCAGCGGCAATGAGCAGTTCTTC. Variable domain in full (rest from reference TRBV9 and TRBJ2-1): DSGVTQTPKHLITATGQRVTLRCSPRSGDLSVYWYQQSLDQGLQFLIQYYNGEERAKGNILERFSAQQFPDLHSELNLSSLELGDSALYFCASSLSDSFSGNEQFFGPGTRLTVL.

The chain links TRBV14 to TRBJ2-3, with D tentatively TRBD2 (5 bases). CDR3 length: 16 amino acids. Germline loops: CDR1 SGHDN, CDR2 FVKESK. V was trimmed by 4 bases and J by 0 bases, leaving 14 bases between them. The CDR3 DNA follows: TGTGCCAGCAGCCCTCGTTTTCGGGGTAGCACAGATACGCAGTATTTT. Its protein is CASSPRFRGSTDTQYF.

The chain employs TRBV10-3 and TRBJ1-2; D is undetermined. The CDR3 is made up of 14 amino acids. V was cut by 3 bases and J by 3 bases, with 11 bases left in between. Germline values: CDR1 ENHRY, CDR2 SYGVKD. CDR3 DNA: TGTGCCATCAGTGATATGGCCGGGGACTATGGCTACACCTTC. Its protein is CAISDMAGDYGYTF.

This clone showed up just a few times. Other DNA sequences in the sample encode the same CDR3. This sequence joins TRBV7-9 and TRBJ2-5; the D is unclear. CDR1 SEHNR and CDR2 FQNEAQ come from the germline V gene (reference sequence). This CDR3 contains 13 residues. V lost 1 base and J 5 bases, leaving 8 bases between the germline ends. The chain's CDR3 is CASSLVGTETQYF. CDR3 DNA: TGTGCCAGCAGCTTAGTCGGTACTGAGACCCAGTACTTC.

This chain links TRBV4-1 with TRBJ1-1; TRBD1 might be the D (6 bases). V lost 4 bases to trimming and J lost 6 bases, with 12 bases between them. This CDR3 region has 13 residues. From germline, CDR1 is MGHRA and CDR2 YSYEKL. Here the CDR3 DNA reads TGCGCCAGCAGCCTACAGGGTTTCCCTGAAGCTTTCTTT. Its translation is CASSLQGFPEAFF.

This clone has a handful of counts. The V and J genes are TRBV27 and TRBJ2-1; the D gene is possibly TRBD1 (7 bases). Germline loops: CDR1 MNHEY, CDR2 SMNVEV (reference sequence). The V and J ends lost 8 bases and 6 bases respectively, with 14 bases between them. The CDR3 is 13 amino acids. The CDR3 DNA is TGTGCCAGCCGGGACAGCGGGCTCAATGAGCAGTTCTTC. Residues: CASRDSGLNEQFF.

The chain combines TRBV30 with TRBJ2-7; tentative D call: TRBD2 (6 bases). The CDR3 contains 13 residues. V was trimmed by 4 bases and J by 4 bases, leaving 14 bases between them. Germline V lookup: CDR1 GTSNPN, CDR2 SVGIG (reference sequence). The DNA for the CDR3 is TGTGCCTGGACCCGGGACTTGATTTACGAGCAGTACTTC. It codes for CAWTRDLIYEQYF.

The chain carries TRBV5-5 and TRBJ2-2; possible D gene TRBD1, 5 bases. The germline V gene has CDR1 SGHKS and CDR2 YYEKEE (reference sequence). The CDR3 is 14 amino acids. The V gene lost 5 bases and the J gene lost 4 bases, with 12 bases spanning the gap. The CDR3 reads CASRLQVATGELFF. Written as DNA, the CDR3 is TGTGCCAGCAGACTACAGGTTGCCACCGGGGAGCTGTTTTTT.

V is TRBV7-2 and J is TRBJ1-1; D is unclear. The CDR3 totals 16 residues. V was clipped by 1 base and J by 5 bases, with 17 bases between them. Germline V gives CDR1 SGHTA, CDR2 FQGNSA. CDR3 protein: CASSLGGRLSMTEAFF. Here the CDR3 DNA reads TGTGCCAGCAGCTTAGGTGGGCGGCTTAGTATGACTGAAGCTTTCTTT.

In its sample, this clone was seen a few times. The CDR3 DNA is TGTGCCTGCCGGTCTGCAGGGGGGACCGGGGAGCTGTTTTTT. This encodes CACRSAGGTGELFF. The chain combines TRBV30 with TRBJ2-2; tentatively, D is TRBD1 (7 bases). The length of the CDR3 is 14 residues. The germline gives CDR1 GTSNPN, CDR2 SVGIG (reference sequence). Trimming took 6 bases from V and 5 from J, leaving 16 bases between them. The complete variable domain, with remaining parts taken from reference TRBV30 and TRBJ2-2, reads SQTIHQWPATLVQPVGSPLSLECTVEGTSNPNLYWYRQAAGRGLQLLFYSVGIGQISSEVPQNLSASRPQDRQFILSSKKLLLSDSGFYLCACRSAGGTGELFFGEGSRLTVL.